This T cell receptor beta chain was identified in a study of blood T cell repertoires in COVID-19. Study at large: Spain, Italy and the United States supplied samples that represented acute and convalescent COVID-19. The analysed material was cDNA or gDNA that came from T cells, B-cell-depleted T cells, or PBMCs.

Per the study methods: Reference gene primer amplification in the assay estimated nucleated cell counts. Data came from immunoSEQ multiplex PCR; TCRdb stores just in-frame clones and leaves some out. D and trimming were read from the DNA, whereas the V and J calls and clone size are those reported in that table. The table shows 200,000 to 250,000 clones, with 80% occurring only once. V lost 0 bases, J lost 0 bases, and 11 bases lay in between. The germline CDR1 and CDR2 sequences are SGHNT and YYREEE (reference sequence). The CDR3 has 16 residues. The sample taken for sequencing was peripheral blood. The origin of this receptor is a woman in her seventies with acute or convalescent COVID-19. This chain links TRBV5-4 with TRBJ2-3; the D gene is possibly TRBD1 (6 bases). CDR3 amino acids: CASSLGTVRSTDTQYF. The CDR3 nucleotides read TGTGCCAGCAGCTTGGGGACAGTTCGCAGCACAGATACGCAGTATTTT. Filled out from reference TRBV5-4 and TRBJ2-3, the complete variable domain reads ETGVTQSPTHLIKTRGQQVTLRCSSQSGHNTVSWYQQALGQGPQFIFQYYREEENGRGNFPPRFSGLQFPNYSSELNVNALELDDSALYLCASSLGTVRSTDTQYFGPGTRLTVL.